The 18 T cell receptor beta chains below all came from one sample that was sequenced in a study of blood T cell repertoires in COVID-19. Sequencing was performed with immunoSEQ multiplex PCR; in TCRdb, only in-frame clones are kept and a portion is missing. The sample has 110,000 or so clones, 75% to 90% seen once. The sample consisted of peripheral blood. These receptors all come from a human donor in a cohort sampled during active COVID-19.

This clone has more than one count but fewer than ten. The rearrangement uses TRBV25-1 and TRBJ1-4, with 7 bases matching TRBD1. V was clipped by 3 bases and J by 0 bases; unmatched bases: 4. Germline loops: CDR1 MGHDK, CDR2 SYGVNS. The CDR3 covers 16 residues. The CDR3 here is CASSEGQTTTNEKLFF. CDR3 bases: TGTGCCAGCAGTGAGGGACAGACCACAACTAATGAAAAACTGTTTTTT.

CDR3 nucleotides: TGTGCCAGCAGCTTAAATACCTACGAGCAGTACTTC. Its protein is CASSLNTYEQYF. The chain has TRBV7-9 and TRBJ2-7; D ambiguous. The V end was cut by 2 bases, the J end by 2 bases, with 4 bases between. Germline CDR1 reads SEHNR; CDR2 reads FQNEAQ (reference sequence). This CDR3 has 12 residues.

The chain has TRBV27 and TRBJ1-1; 9 nucleotides match TRBD1. J was trimmed by 8 bases and V by 2 bases; bases with no gene match: 6. The CDR3 loop spans 14 amino acids. Germline values: CDR1 MNHEY, CDR2 SMNVEV (reference sequence). CDR3 DNA: TGTGCCAGCAGTTTAAGGGGACAGGGCTCGGAAGCTTTCTTT. As protein: CASSLRGQGSEAFF.

This chain connects TRBV2 to TRBJ1-2; D not resolved. The V end lost 7 bases, the J end lost 2 bases, and 11 bases lay between the germline ends. The CDR3 covers 13 residues. Germline CDR1 and CDR2: SNHLY and FYNNEI. The chain's CDR3 is CASIPTANYGYTF. DNA for the CDR3: TGTGCCAGCATCCCTACAGCAAACTATGGCTACACCTTC.

V gene TRBV6-5 combines with J gene TRBJ2-7, with 7 bases fitting TRBD1. Germline V lookup: CDR1 MNHEY, CDR2 SVGAGI. V shed 7 bases, J shed 2 bases, and the junction held 8 bases outside the gene matches. The CDR3 totals 14 residues. CDR3 region: CASTQTGAPYEQYF. For the CDR3, the DNA is TGTGCCAGCACCCAAACAGGGGCCCCCTACGAGCAGTACTTC.

The rearrangement links TRBV5-1 to TRBJ1-6; weak D call: TRBD1 (6 bases). Germline lookup yields CDR1 SGHRS and CDR2 YFSETQ. This CDR3 comprises 16 residues. V dropped 4 bases and J dropped 4 bases, with 15 bases sitting between them. This CDR3 reads CASSPGTRDYNSPLHF. Written as DNA, the CDR3 is TGCGCCAGCAGCCCCGGGACAAGGGATTATAATTCACCCCTCCACTTT.

This chain joins TRBV15 and TRBJ1-5; D gene ambiguous. There are 13 residues in the CDR3. Germline lookup yields CDR1 LNHNV and CDR2 YYDKDF (reference sequence). Trimming took 3 bases from V and 6 from J, leaving 9 bases between them. The CDR3 nucleotides are TGTGCCACCAGCAGCAAAGGCGGTCAGCCCCAGCATTTT. Translated, it gives CATSSKGGQPQHF.

The chain joins TRBV9 to TRBJ2-7; 7 nucleotides line up with TRBD2. The CDR3 contains 14 residues. The V and J ends lost 4 bases and 1 base, in that order; junction bases with no gene match: 5. Germline V CDR1 and CDR2: SGDLS, YYNGEE. The CDR3: CASSLWEGSYEQYF. The DNA for the CDR3 is TGTGCCAGCAGCCTATGGGAGGGGTCCTACGAGCAGTACTTC.

The rearrangement links TRBV4-3 to TRBJ1-2; 8 bases are shared with TRBD1. The CDR3 runs 15 residues. Germline V gene lookup returns CDR1 LGHNA and CDR2 YSLEER. With V trimmed by 1 base and J by 4 bases, 5 bases remained unmatched. The CDR3 DNA follows: TGCGCCAGCAGCCAAGTGAAAACAGGGGGCTATGGCTACACCTTC. This translates into CASSQVKTGGYGYTF.

The chain employs TRBV14 and TRBJ1-1; D might be TRBD1 (6 bases). The V gene's germline CDR1 is SGHDN and CDR2 FVKESK. The CDR3 runs to 12 residues. V was pared by 4 bases and J by 8 bases, with 11 bases between. In DNA, the CDR3 is TGTGCCAGCAGCCTGGACAGCCGAGAAGCTTTCTTT. Encoded protein: CASSLDSREAFF.

The V gene is TRBV10-3, the J gene TRBJ2-7; 7 positions agree with TRBD2. This CDR3 is 14 amino acids long. The V gene's germline CDR1 is ENHRY and CDR2 SYGVKD. J gave up 4 bases and V 5 bases, and 8 bases lay outside the gene matches. The CDR3 protein is CAISPAGGLYEQYF. The DNA for the CDR3 is TGTGCCATCAGTCCTGCCGGGGGGTTATACGAGCAGTACTTC.

This clone occurred once. This rearrangement joins TRBV18 to TRBJ2-7; D not resolved. CDR3 length: 11 residues. V was pared by 5 bases and J by 3 bases, with 5 bases between. Germline loops: CDR1 KGHSH, CDR2 LQKENI. CDR3 DNA sequence: TGTGCCAGCTCAACCTACTACGAGCAGTACTTC. Translated, it gives CASSTYYEQYF.

V gene TRBV5-4 combines with J gene TRBJ1-6; D is uncertain. The germline CDR1 and CDR2 sequences are SGHNT and YYREEE (reference sequence). The CDR3 runs to 15 residues. V gave up 0 bases and J gave up 6 bases, with 10 bases separating them. This CDR3 is CASSLGFPPNSPLHF. In DNA form, the CDR3 reads TGTGCCAGCAGCTTGGGTTTCCCTCCTAATTCACCCCTCCACTTT.

The J gene is TRBJ2-7, the V gene TRBV6-5, with D maybe TRBD2 (5 bases). The length of the CDR3 is 12 residues. With 7 bases removed from V and 7 bases from J, the gap between germline ends came to 14 bases. CDR1 is MNHEY and CDR2 is SVGAGI in the germline V gene. CDR3 in DNA: TGTGCCAGCAATGGGCGGCGAGGGGAGCAGTACTTC. It specifies CASNGRRGEQYF.

The V gene is TRBV6-6, the J gene TRBJ1-2; 9 bases are a match to TRBD1. Germline V lookup: CDR1 MNHNY, CDR2 SVGAGI (reference sequence). The CDR3 is 16 residues long. Losses at the gene ends were 4 bases for V and 5 bases for J; bases not matched to a gene: 11. The CDR3 sequence is CASSSLRPGTGYGYTF. CDR3 nucleotides: TGTGCCAGCAGTTCTCTACGTCCCGGGACAGGGTATGGCTACACCTTC.

This chain connects TRBV5-1 to TRBJ1-2; no definite D call. V gave up 0 bases and J gave up 9 bases, with 9 bases separating them. Germline V gene lookup returns CDR1 SGHRS and CDR2 YFSETQ. The CDR3 covers 12 residues. The CDR3 sequence is CASSLAGERYTF. CDR3 in DNA: TGCGCCAGCAGCTTGGCCGGAGAACGCTACACCTTC.

The gene calls are TRBV6-5 and TRBJ2-1; TRBD1 matches 10 bases. J gave up 9 bases and V 4 bases, and 12 bases lay outside the gene matches. CDR3 size: 16 residues. Germline-derived CDR1 and CDR2 are MNHEY and SVGAGI. CDR3 in amino acids: CASSSRRDRGLGEQFF. The CDR3 nucleotides are TGTGCCAGCAGTTCGCGCCGGGACAGGGGTTTAGGTGAGCAGTTCTTC.

V and J are TRBV11-2 and TRBJ2-1, with D hard to call. CDR1 is SGHAT, CDR2 FQNNGV, per germline. Trimming removed 5 bases at V and 0 bases at J, with 8 bases between. The CDR3 extends over 14 amino acids. The CDR3 bases are TGTGCCAGCAGCCCGTCTAGCTCCTACAATGAGCAGTTCTTC. Its translation is CASSPSSSYNEQFF.